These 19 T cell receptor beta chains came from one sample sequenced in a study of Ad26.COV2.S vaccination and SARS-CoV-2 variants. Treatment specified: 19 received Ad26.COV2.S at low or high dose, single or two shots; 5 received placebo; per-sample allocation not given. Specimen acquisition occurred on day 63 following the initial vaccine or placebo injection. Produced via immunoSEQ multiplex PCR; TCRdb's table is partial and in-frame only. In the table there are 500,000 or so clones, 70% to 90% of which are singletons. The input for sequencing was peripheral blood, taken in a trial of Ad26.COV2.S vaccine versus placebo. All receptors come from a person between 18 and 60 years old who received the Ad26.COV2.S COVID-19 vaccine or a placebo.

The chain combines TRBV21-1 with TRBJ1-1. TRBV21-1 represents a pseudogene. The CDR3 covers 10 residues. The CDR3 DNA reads TGTGCCAGCGCCGACACTGAAGCTTTCTTT. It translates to CASADTEAFF.

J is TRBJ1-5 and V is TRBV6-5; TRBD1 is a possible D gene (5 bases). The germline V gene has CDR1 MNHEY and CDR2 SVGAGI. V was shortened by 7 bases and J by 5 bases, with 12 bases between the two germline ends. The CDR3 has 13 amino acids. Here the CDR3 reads CASTGGAHQPQHF. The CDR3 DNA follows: TGTGCCAGCACCGGTGGGGCCCATCAGCCCCAGCATTTT.

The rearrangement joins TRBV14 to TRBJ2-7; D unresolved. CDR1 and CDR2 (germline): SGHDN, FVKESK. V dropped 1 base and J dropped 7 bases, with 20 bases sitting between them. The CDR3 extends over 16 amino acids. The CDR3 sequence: CASSQAWTGPSTEQYF. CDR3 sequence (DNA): TGTGCCAGCAGCCAAGCGTGGACGGGCCCCTCGACTGAGCAGTACTTC.

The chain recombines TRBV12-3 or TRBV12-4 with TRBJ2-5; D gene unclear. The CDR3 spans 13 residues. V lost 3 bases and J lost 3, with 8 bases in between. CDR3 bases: TGTGCCAGCAGTTTTGGGCCTAAAGAGACCCAGTACTTC. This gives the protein CASSFGPKETQYF.

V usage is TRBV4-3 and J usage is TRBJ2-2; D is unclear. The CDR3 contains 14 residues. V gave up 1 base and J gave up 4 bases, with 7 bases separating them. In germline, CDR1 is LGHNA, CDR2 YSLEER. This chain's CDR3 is CASSQVGSTGELFF. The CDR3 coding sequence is TGCGCCAGCAGCCAAGTAGGTTCCACCGGGGAGCTGTTTTTT.

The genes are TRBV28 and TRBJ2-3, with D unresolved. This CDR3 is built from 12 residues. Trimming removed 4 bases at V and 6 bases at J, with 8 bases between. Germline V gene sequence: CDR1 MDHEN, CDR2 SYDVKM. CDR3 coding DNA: TGTGCCAGCAGTTCCCCTCAGGATACGCAGTATTTT. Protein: CASSSPQDTQYF.

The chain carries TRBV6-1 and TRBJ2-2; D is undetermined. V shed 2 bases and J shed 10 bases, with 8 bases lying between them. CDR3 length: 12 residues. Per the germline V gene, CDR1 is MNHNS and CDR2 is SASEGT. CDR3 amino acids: CASSEPITELFF. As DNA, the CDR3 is TGTGCCAGCAGTGAACCCATCACGGAGCTGTTTTTT.

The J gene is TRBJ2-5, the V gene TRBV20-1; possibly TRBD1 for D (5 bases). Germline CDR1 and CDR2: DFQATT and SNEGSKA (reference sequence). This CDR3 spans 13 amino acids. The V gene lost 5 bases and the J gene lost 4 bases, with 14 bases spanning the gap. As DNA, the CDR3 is TGCAGTGCTGGTGGCAGGGTAGGAGAGACCCAGTACTTC. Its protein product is CSAGGRVGETQYF.

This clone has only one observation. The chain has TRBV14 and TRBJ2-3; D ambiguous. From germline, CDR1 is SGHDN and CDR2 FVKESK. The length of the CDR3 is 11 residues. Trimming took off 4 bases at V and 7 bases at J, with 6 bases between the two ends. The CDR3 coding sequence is TGTGCCAGCAGCCTGGGAAATACGCAGTATTTT. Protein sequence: CASSLGNTQYF.

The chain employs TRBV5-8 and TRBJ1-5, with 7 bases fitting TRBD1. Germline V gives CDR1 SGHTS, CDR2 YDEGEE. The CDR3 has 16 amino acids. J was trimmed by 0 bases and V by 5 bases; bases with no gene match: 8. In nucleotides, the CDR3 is TGTGCCAGCAGTACGGGACAGCTCTATAGCAATCAGCCCCAGCATTTT. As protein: CASSTGQLYSNQPQHF. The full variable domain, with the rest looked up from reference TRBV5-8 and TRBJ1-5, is EAGVTQSPTHLIKTRGQQATLRCSPISGHTSVYWYQQALGLGLQFLLWYDEGEERNRGNFPPRFSGRQFPNYSSELNVNALELEDSALYLCASSTGQLYSNQPQHFGDGTRLSIL.

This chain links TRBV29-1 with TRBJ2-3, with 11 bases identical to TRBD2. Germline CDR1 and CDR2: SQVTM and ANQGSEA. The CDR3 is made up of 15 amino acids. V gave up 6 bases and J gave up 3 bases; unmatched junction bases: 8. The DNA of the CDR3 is TGCAGCGTGCCCCCAGGGACTAGCGGAACAGATACGCAGTATTTT. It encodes CSVPPGTSGTDTQYF.

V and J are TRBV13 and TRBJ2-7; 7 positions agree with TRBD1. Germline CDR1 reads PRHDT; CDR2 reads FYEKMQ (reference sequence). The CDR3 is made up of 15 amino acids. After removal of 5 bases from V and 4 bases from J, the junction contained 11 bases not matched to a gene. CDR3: CASSRPGGAYYEQYF. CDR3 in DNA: TGTGCCAGCAGCCGCCCAGGGGGAGCTTATTACGAGCAGTACTTC.

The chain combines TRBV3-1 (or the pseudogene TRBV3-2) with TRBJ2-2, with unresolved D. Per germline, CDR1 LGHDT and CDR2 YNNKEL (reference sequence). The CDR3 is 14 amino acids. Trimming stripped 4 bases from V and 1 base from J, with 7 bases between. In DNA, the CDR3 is TGTGCCAGCAGCCCGGTTATGAACACCGGGGAGCTGTTTTTT. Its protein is CASSPVMNTGELFF.

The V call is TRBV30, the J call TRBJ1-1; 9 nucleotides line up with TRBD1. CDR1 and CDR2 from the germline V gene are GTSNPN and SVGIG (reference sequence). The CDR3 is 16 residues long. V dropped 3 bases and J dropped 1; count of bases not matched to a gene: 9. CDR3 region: CAWSRWGTGSNTEAFF. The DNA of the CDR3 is TGTGCCTGGAGCCGATGGGGGACAGGGTCGAACACTGAAGCTTTCTTT. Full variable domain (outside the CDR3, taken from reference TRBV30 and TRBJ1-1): SQTIHQWPATLVQPVGSPLSLECTVEGTSNPNLYWYRQAAGRGLQLLFYSVGIGQISSEVPQNLSASRPQDRQFILSSKKLLLSDSGFYLCAWSRWGTGSNTEAFFGQGTRLTVV.

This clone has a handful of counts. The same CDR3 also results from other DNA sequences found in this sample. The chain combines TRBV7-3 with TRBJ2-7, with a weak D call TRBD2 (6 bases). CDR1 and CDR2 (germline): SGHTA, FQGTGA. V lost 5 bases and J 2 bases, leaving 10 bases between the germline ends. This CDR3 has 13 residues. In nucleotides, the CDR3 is TGTGCCAGCAGCCCCGGCGGGGCCTACGAGCAGTACTTC. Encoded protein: CASSPGGAYEQYF.

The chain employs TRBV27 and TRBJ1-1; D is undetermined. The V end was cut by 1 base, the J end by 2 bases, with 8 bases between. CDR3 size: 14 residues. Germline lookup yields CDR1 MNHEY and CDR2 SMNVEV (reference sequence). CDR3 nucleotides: TGTGCCAGCAGTTTATGGGGAGAAAACACTGAAGCTTTCTTT. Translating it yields CASSLWGENTEAFF.

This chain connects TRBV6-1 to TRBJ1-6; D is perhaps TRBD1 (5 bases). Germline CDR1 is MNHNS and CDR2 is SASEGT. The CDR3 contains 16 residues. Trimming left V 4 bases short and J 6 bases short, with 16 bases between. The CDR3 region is CASSGGRVMGNSPLHF. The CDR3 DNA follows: TGTGCCAGCAGTGGAGGCAGGGTGATGGGTAATTCACCCCTCCACTTT.

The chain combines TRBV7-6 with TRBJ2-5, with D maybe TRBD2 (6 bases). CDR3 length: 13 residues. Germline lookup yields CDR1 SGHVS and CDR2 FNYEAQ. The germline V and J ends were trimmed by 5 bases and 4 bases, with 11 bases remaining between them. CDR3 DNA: TGTGCCAGCAGCCCGCTAGCGCGAGAGACCCAGTACTTC. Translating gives CASSPLARETQYF.

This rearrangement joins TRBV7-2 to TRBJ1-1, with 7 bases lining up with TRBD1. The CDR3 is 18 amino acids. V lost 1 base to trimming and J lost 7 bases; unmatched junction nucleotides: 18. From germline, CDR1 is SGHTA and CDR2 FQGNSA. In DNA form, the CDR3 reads TGTGCCAGCAGCTTAGGTGGGGGAGCGGGACAGACCCAAAATGAAGCTTTCTTT. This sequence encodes CASSLGGGAGQTQNEAFF.